Shown below are 13 T cell receptor beta chains from a single sample sequenced in a study of CD8+CD57+ T cells in acquired aplastic anemia. For sequencing, patients were chosen who had shown expansion of CD8+CD57+ cells by flow cytometry. It was genomic DNA that served as the template for profiling TCR beta VDJ and CDR3. TCRdb re-derived calls from the reads in MiXCR, one entry per CDR3 protein. The repertoire consists of approximately 95,000 distinct CDR3 sequences, with about 63% occurring once and the leading ten covering about 62%. Sequencing was done on a sample of sorted CD4+, CD8+, or CD8+CD57+ T cells (not recorded which) from PBMCs. The receptors stem from a human donor with aplastic anemia.

The chain recombines TRBV6-2 or TRBV6-3 with TRBJ2-5, with D possibly matching TRBD2 (7 bases). This CDR3 is built from 18 residues. V was shortened by 6 bases and J by 10 bases, with 33 bases between the two germline ends. CDR1 and CDR2 (germline): MNHEY, SVGEGT. This CDR3 reads CASRPNKGGPGSSGSQYF. For the CDR3, the DNA is TGTGCCAGCAGGCCGAACAAGGGGGGGCCAGGCTCCAGTGGGAGCCAGTACTTC.

Of note for this clonotype: The junction and the germline gene differ at one end; a read error may be behind it. This chain connects TRBV10-3 to TRBJ1-1; D gene uncertain. The CDR3 sequence is 14 residues long. Germline-derived CDR1 and CDR2 are ENHRY and SYGVKD. The CDR3: CASSYVPGSTEAFF. The DNA for the CDR3 is TGTGCCAGCAGTTACGTGCCGGGAAGCACTGAAGCTTTCTTT.

Only one count was recorded for this clonotype. This chain links TRBV27 with TRBJ1-6; D is undetermined. Germline assignment: CDR1 MNHEY and CDR2 SMNVEV (reference sequence). V shed 3 bases and J shed 9 bases, with 15 bases lying between them. The CDR3 contains 15 residues. The CDR3 reads CASSLGEVISSPLHF. CDR3 bases: TGTGCCAGCAGTTTGGGTGAGGTGATTAGTTCACCCCTCCACTTT.

V usage is TRBV5-1 and J usage is TRBJ2-5, with D possibly being TRBD1 (5 bases). Trimming cost V 8 bases and J 2 bases, with 13 bases left between them. The length of the CDR3 is 13 residues. Germline CDR1 is SGHRS and CDR2 is YFSETQ. The CDR3 loop reads CASSRQSQETQYF. The CDR3 bases are TGCGCCAGTTCGAGACAGTCGCAAGAGACCCAGTACTTC.

J is TRBJ2-5 and V is TRBV2; D not certain. CDR3 length: 11 amino acids. V was shortened by 8 bases and J by 5 bases, with 9 bases between the two germline ends. The germline CDR1 and CDR2 sequences are SNHLY and FYNNEI. CDR3 DNA: TGTGCCAGCGGGGTTGGGGAGACCCAGTACTTC. It yields the protein CASGVGETQYF.

A few counts support this clonotype. The chain employs TRBV24-1 and TRBJ2-5, with D perhaps given as TRBD1 or TRBD2 (6 bases each). Looked up from germline, CDR1 is KGHDR and CDR2 is SFDVKD. The length of the CDR3 is 15 residues. V gave up 4 bases and J gave up 5 bases, with 16 bases separating them. The CDR3 is CATSEGGRPGETQYF. In DNA, the CDR3 is TGTGCCACCAGTGAAGGGGGGCGCCCAGGGGAGACCCAGTACTTC.

This clonotype was picked up a small number of times. The chain has TRBV7-2 and TRBJ2-7; tentatively, D is TRBD2 (5 bases). Between the trimmed V and J ends, which lost 5 bases and 6 bases, there was a span of 11 bases. The germline gives CDR1 SGHTA, CDR2 FQGNSA. This CDR3 spans 12 amino acids. The CDR3 region is CASSQRRGEQYF. For the CDR3, the DNA is TGTGCCAGCAGCCAGCGACGGGGCGAGCAGTACTTC.

This clonotype was counted a few times. J is TRBJ2-3 and V is TRBV19, with 10 bases identical to TRBD2. The CDR3 totals 12 residues. CDR1 is LNHDA and CDR2 is SQIVND in the germline V gene (reference sequence). Trimming at V came to 6 bases and at J to 6 bases, leaving 0 bases not matched to a gene. The CDR3: CASRAGGDTQYF. CDR3 in DNA: TGTGCCAGTAGAGCGGGAGGGGATACGCAGTATTTT. The full variable domain, its missing parts supplied by reference TRBV19 and TRBJ2-3, is DGGITQSPKYLFRKEGQNVTLSCEQNLNHDAMYWYRQDPGQGLRLIYYSQIVNDFQKGDIAEGYSVSREKKESFPLTVTSAQKNPTAFYLCASRAGGDTQYFGPGTRLTVL.

Ten or more counts support this clonotype. This chain uses TRBV20-1 with TRBJ1-2; 10 nucleotides align to TRBD1. V gave up 0 bases and J gave up 2 bases; unmatched junction bases: 3. Germline V gene sequence: CDR1 DFQATT, CDR2 SNEGSKA (reference sequence). This CDR3 has 15 residues. DNA of the CDR3: TGCAGTGCTAGAGAACTGGGACAGGGGAACTATGGCTACACCTTC. Translated: CSARELGQGNYGYTF.

The chain joins TRBV29-1 to TRBJ2-1, with 7 bases lining up with TRBD2. This CDR3 is 15 amino acids long. J gave up 0 bases and V 2 bases, and 4 bases lay outside the gene matches. The germline CDR1 and CDR2 sequences are SQVTM and ANQGSEA. CDR3 sequence reads: CSVELLAYSYNEQFF. For the CDR3, the DNA is TGCAGCGTTGAATTACTAGCGTACTCCTACAATGAGCAGTTCTTC.

This clonotype showed up just a few times. The rearrangement uses TRBV2 and TRBJ1-2; a possible D gene is TRBD1 (6 bases). The germline gives CDR1 SNHLY, CDR2 FYNNEI. The CDR3 loop spans 14 amino acids. The V end lost 1 base, the J end lost 4 bases, and 10 bases lay between the germline ends. This chain's CDR3 is CASSEGQGSYGYTF. The CDR3 coding sequence is TGTGCCAGCAGTGAAGGGCAGGGGAGCTATGGCTACACCTTC.

This clonotype was counted only a few times. The CDR3 does not end in the conserved phenylalanine or tryptophan, so this is likely a read error. No DNA is shown, since the ends of the CDR3 on it are uncertain; the CDR3 is the one TCRdb lists. V and J are TRBV6-4 and TRBJ2-1; the table's D call TRBD1 went unverified against the DNA. The CDR3 is 11 amino acids long, termini counted. The germline V gene encodes CDR1 MRHNA and CDR2 SNTAGT. CDR3 in amino acids: CASNEGQGAPL.

The J gene is TRBJ2-1, the V gene TRBV7-3; D perhaps matches TRBD1 (5 bases). This CDR3 spans 15 amino acids. Germline values: CDR1 SGHTA, CDR2 FQGTGA. V gave up 2 bases and J gave up 9 bases, with 17 bases separating them. The CDR3 region has the DNA TGTGCCAGCAGCTTACTCGGCCCCTCCCAGGGTGAGCAGTTCTTC. It yields the protein CASSLLGPSQGEQFF.